This T cell receptor beta chain was profiled in a study of blood T cell repertoires in COVID-19 (dated by TCRdb to 2018 to 2020). Notes on the research overall: Collaborator samples came from the United States, Italy and Spain and covered acute and convalescent phases of COVID-19. Samples were obtained from the ongoing ImmuneRACE study (first 160 participants) and from 1,254 subjects provided by 6 global collaborators. Where available, HLA class I and class II types were obtained from metadata supplied by the sample provider rather than from assay-based typing. The repertoires were made available in a free public database intended to serve as a resource for research on the immune response to SARS-CoV-2. Sample metadata almost always included a de-identified subject ID, COVID-19 status, age in years and sex. The prospective study material was composed of cDNA or gDNA derived from T cells, B-cell-depleted T cells, or PBMCs. Deeply sampled blood TCRbeta repertoires from subjects exposed to, actively infected with, or recovered from COVID-19 were included in the dataset.

Points the paper makes about the study in general: Clinical and demographic metadata were provided uncurated, with the amount varying by source and participant.

This clone was seen a single time. Its antigen has not been determined. No base quality values were provided; no much bigger clone lies one nucleotide off. Reading the germline V gene gives CDR1 SNHLY and CDR2 FYNNEI. Deletion took 3 bases off V and 7 bases off J, with a span of 13 bases between the germline ends. Reading from cysteine to phenylalanine, the CDR3 counts 14 amino acids. The DNA shown is the 42-base CDR3, in frame from base 1. TCRbeta CDR3 regions were amplified from genomic DNA by means of the immunoSEQ Assay, a bias-controlled multiplex PCR. In the original analysis: The number of nucleated cells in each sample was estimated by amplification of reference gene primers within the assay. To quantify the absolute abundance of each unique TCRbeta CDR3 rearrangement, sequence reads were collapsed and filtered. Productive Simpson clonality was computed per sample as the square root of Simpson's diversity index over productive rearrangements. The table was pulled from immuneACCESS by TCRdb, which kept in-frame rearrangements only. Such tables lose some clones; where checked, under half of the loss comes from unresolved V genes, and the rest has no known cause. V, J and clone size derive from that table, while D and trimming were established from the DNA sequence. In all, the sample holds more than 70,000 clones, and 60% to 80% of those were seen once. 9.9% of the sample is held by the ten biggest clonotypes.

The collaborating institutions used their own protocols to collect whole blood in K2EDTA tubes. Collaborator samples were shipped for TCRbeta analysis as frozen whole blood, isolated PBMCs, or DNA extracted from either sample type. The TCR sequence derives from a human donor in a cohort sampled during active COVID-19. The sample comprised peripheral blood. This sequence uses TRBV2 and TRBJ1-5; the D gene is perhaps TRBD1, on 6 matching bases. CDR3 loop: CASSDAAGAQPQHF. The DNA sequence reads TGTGCCAGCAGTGACGCGGCAGGGGCACAGCCCCAGCATTTT.